The sequence of this TCR beta chain was determined in a study of molecular identifiers for immune sequencing clone quantification. Libraries of naive CD8 T cells were made from about 19,000 to 1,100,000 sorted cells. They used 10%, 30% or 50% RNA. This clonotype was observed a handful of times. The antigen remains undetermined. Preparation of the bulk TCR libraries relied on previously described methods and listed TCR primers. From the PCR reads, TCRdb called clonotypes with MiXCR, one entry per CDR3 protein. The sample yields about 97,000 distinct CDR3 sequences, roughly a quarter seen once. The length of the CDR3 is 11 residues. The germline CDR1 and CDR2 sequences are LNHDA and SQIVND (reference sequence). Between the trimmed V and J ends, which lost 5 bases and 7 bases, there was a span of 8 bases. Study outcomes and limitations: Spiked TCR RNA from one Jurkat cell reportedly showed up when mixed among one million naive cells. Beyond 20 RNA copies, clones held over 97% of effector molecules, compared with under 1% in naive cells.

The sequenced sample was naive CD8+ T cells from blood, with Jurkat cell RNA spiked in. Noted subset: FACS-sorted CD8+CD4-CCR7+CD45RA+ naive T cells. This receptor was taken from a human donor in good health. Some libraries in this study had Jurkat cell RNA spiked in. The J gene is TRBJ1-2, the V gene TRBV19; D is uncertain. The CDR3 here is CASSLRSGYTF. CDR3 DNA sequence: TGTGCCAGTAGTCTGAGGAGTGGCTACACCTTC.